Listed here are 6 T cell receptor beta chains from one sample, sequenced in a study of cytomegalovirus exposure and HLA in healthy donors. The PCR used 60 Vbeta and 13 Jbeta primers. Using immunoSEQ multiplex PCR, the repertoire was profiled, and TCRdb retains in-frame clones only, with some absent. The repertoire holds fewer than 130,000 clones, with nearly 80% as singletons. Sequencing input: PBMCs. The source of these receptors is a woman aged 25-40 years in good health and CMV-seronegative.

The V gene is TRBV4-2, the J gene TRBJ2-1; 11 bases are shared with TRBD2. Germline V lookup: CDR1 LGHNA, CDR2 YNFKEQ. The CDR3 runs 16 residues. Trimming cost V 0 bases and J 6 bases; bases outside gene matches: 4. The CDR3 region has the DNA TGTGCCAGCAGCCAAGATTTAGGGACTAGCGGCAATGAGCAGTTCTTC. It is translated as CASSQDLGTSGNEQFF.

The V gene is TRBV20-1, the J gene TRBJ2-2; D not certain. The CDR3 runs 11 residues. Trimming removed 6 bases from V and 6 bases from J, with 8 bases in between. Germline CDR1 reads DFQATT; CDR2 reads SNEGSKA (reference sequence). The CDR3 sequence is CSAKWPGELFF. Written as DNA, the CDR3 is TGCAGTGCCAAGTGGCCCGGGGAGCTGTTTTTT.

The gene calls are TRBV7-9 and TRBJ1-1; maybe TRBD1 (6 bases). The V gene lost 6 bases and the J gene lost 1 base, with 9 bases spanning the gap. The CDR3 runs to 13 residues. CDR1 is SEHNR and CDR2 is FQNEAQ in the germline V gene (reference sequence). The DNA for the CDR3 is TGTGCCAGCAGGGGACAAGAGAACACTGAAGCTTTCTTT. Translated, it gives CASRGQENTEAFF.

The sample holds a few counts of this clone. The chain carries TRBV6-1 and TRBJ1-1; perhaps TRBD1 as D (6 bases). CDR1 is MNHNS, CDR2 SASEGT, per germline. Trimming removed 1 base at V and 2 bases at J, with 11 bases between. This CDR3 has 15 amino acids. CDR3 bases: TGTGCCAGCAGTGAAGACAGGGCTAGTAACACTGAAGCTTTCTTT. Its protein product is CASSEDRASNTEAFF.

The V call is TRBV7-2, the J call TRBJ2-7; 11 bases map to TRBD1. CDR1 is SGHTA, CDR2 FQGNSA, per germline. The V segment lost 5 bases and the J segment 7 bases; nucleotides outside the gene matches: 7. CDR3 length: 14 residues. CDR3 DNA sequence: TGTGCCAGCAGCATATGGGACAGGGGGGGAGAGCAGTACTTC. Its protein product is CASSIWDRGGEQYF.

CDR3 nucleotides: TGTGCCAGCAGCCAAGGGACAGGGGATCGGGCCGGGGAGCTGTTTTTT. Encoded protein: CASSQGTGDRAGELFF. The chain uses TRBV4-2 and TRBJ2-2, with TRBD1 matching 9 bases. Losses at the gene ends were 1 base for V and 6 bases for J; bases not matched to a gene: 6. This CDR3 spans 16 amino acids. The germline CDR1 and CDR2 sequences are LGHNA and YNFKEQ.